This T cell receptor beta chain appears in the sequencing data of a study of cytomegalovirus exposure and HLA in healthy donors. Study results and limitations: The authors judged a highly shared variant cluster likely a sequencing artifact. Across donors, sequencing depth was assumed by presence/absence analyses to be roughly uniform. Among TCR sequences, most were rare, though some public TCRs appeared in many donors. Confirmation was obtained in vitro that a few CMV-associated chains are specific for CMV antigens.

The PCR employed 60 Vbeta primers together with 13 Jbeta primers. Sequenced by immunoSEQ multiplex PCR; TCRdb stores in-frame clones only, minus some. The data contain 95,000 to 100,000 clones, roughly 71% of them singletons. This clone was counted between two and nine times. Its target is not known. The TCR sequence derives from a man aged 50-59 years in good health and CMV-seronegative. The sequenced sample consisted of PBMCs.

The CDR3 DNA reads TGTGCCAGCAGCCTCCCGGGACAGCAAGAGACCCAGTACTTC. Residues: CASSLPGQQETQYF. The chain has TRBV9 and TRBJ2-5; 7 nucleotides line up with TRBD1. Germline CDR1 reads SGDLS; CDR2 reads YYNGEE. The CDR3 spans 14 residues. V gave up 4 bases and J gave up 2 bases; unmatched junction bases: 5.